The 14 T cell receptor beta chains below were found in one sample sequenced in a study of graft-versus-host responses after intestinal transplantation. Only in-frame clones appear in the TCRdb table, and some are missing; sequencing was by immunoSEQ multiplex PCR. The sample lists 90,000 to 150,000 clones; approximately 96% were seen once. These receptors lack a known antigen. Sequences were derived from unstimulated CD8+ T cells sorted from spleen or lymph node cells, sampled before intestinal transplant. The receptors stem from a human donor who received an intestinal transplant.

V gene TRBV6-5 combines with J gene TRBJ2-5, with no clear D. CDR1 and CDR2 from the germline V gene are MNHEY and SVGAGI. V gave up 0 bases and J gave up 4 bases, with 9 bases separating them. The CDR3 length is 14 residues. The CDR3 loop is CASSYSSILETQYF. Written as DNA, the CDR3 is TGTGCCAGCAGTTACTCAAGCATACTAGAGACCCAGTACTTC.

The rearrangement joins TRBV9 to TRBJ1-1, with D perhaps matching TRBD1 (6 bases). V lost 4 bases, J lost 7 bases, and 20 bases lay in between. This CDR3 contains 15 residues. The germline CDR1 and CDR2 sequences are SGDLS and YYNGEE. The CDR3 is CASSSRGGAVGEAFF. CDR3 sequence (DNA): TGTGCCAGCAGCTCCAGAGGGGGGGCCGTTGGTGAAGCTTTCTTT.

The chain couples TRBV28 to TRBJ1-1, with D possibly TRBD1 on 6 matching bases. This CDR3 contains 14 residues. The V end was cut by 10 bases, the J end by 1 base, with 16 bases between. From germline, CDR1 is MDHEN and CDR2 SYDVKM. CDR3 protein: CATFGTGKNTEAFF. CDR3 sequence (DNA): TGTGCCACCTTTGGTACAGGGAAGAACACTGAAGCTTTCTTT.

The chain has TRBV27 and TRBJ2-1; 8 bases map to TRBD1. The V gene end was trimmed by 6 bases and the J gene end by 8 bases; junction bases not matched to a gene: 6. Germline CDR1 MNHEY, CDR2 SMNVEV (reference sequence). The CDR3 consists of 13 residues. CDR3 loop: CASSRTGNHEQFF. The CDR3, as DNA: TGTGCCAGCAGCCGGACAGGGAACCATGAGCAGTTCTTC.

The chain uses TRBV9 and TRBJ1-4; unclear D gene. This CDR3 is built from 15 residues. Trimming removed 1 base at V and 6 bases at J, with 13 bases between. Germline V gene data show CDR1 as SGDLS and CDR2 as YYNGEE. This CDR3 is CASSVFGRLDEKLFF. CDR3 DNA sequence: TGTGCCAGCAGCGTATTCGGGCGTTTGGATGAAAAACTGTTTTTT.

This clone was seen a single time. J is TRBJ1-3 and V is TRBV27, with 7 nucleotides matching TRBD1. The germline V gene has CDR1 MNHEY and CDR2 SMNVEV (reference sequence). V shed 4 bases, J shed 4 bases, and the junction held 10 bases outside the gene matches. This CDR3 spans 16 amino acids. The CDR3 DNA follows: TGTGCCAGCAGTTCCTGGACAGGTCTCAGGGGAAACACCATATATTTT. Amino acid sequence: CASSSWTGLRGNTIYF.

V usage is TRBV6-6 and J usage is TRBJ2-1; the D gene is possibly TRBD2 (6 bases). V lost 3 bases and J lost 7, with 10 bases in between. Germline lookup yields CDR1 MNHNY and CDR2 SVGAGI (reference sequence). This CDR3 has 13 residues. The DNA for the CDR3 is TGTGCCAGCAGTTATACGGGAGTGAATGAGCAGTTCTTC. It codes for CASSYTGVNEQFF.

This clone was observed once. The chain recombines TRBV27 with TRBJ2-2, with 8 nucleotides matching TRBD1. This CDR3 spans 15 amino acids. Trimming took 4 bases from V and 5 from J; bases not matched to a gene: 6. Looked up from germline, CDR1 is MNHEY and CDR2 is SMNVEV (reference sequence). The CDR3 is CASSSRTGNTGELFF. In nucleotides, the CDR3 is TGTGCCAGCAGTTCCAGGACAGGGAATACCGGGGAGCTGTTTTTT.

The chain joins TRBV4-3 to TRBJ2-1; D not certain. The CDR3 runs to 13 residues. Trimming left V 1 base short and J 4 bases short, with 5 bases between. The germline gives CDR1 LGHNA, CDR2 YSLEER. CDR3 sequence (DNA): TGCGCCAGCAGCCAAGGAGCTTACAATGAGCAGTTCTTC. It codes for CASSQGAYNEQFF.

Comment on this clone: Compared with germline, one end of the junction differs, possibly owing to a read error. Other DNA sequences in the sample encode the same CDR3. The chain uses TRBV11-1 and TRBJ1-1, with D hard to call. The V gene's germline CDR1 is SGHAT and CDR2 FQDESV (reference sequence). The CDR3 totals 14 residues. CDR3 in amino acids: CASSLEGPRGGAFF. The CDR3 DNA is TGTGCCAGCAGTTTAGAAGGGCCCCGGGGAGGAGCTTTCTTT. The variable domain in full, with the rest retrieved from reference TRBV11-1 and TRBJ1-1, is EAEVAQSPRYKITEKSQAVAFWCDPISGHATLYWYRQILGQGPELLVQFQDESVVDDSQLPKDRFSAERLKGVDSTLKIQPAELGDSAMYLCASSLEGPRGGAFFGQGTRLTVV.

The rearrangement joins TRBV19 to TRBJ2-7; TRBD1 matches 9 bases. V was pared by 4 bases and J by 6 bases, with 10 bases of the junction left unmatched. The CDR3 extends over 15 amino acids. Germline V lookup: CDR1 LNHDA, CDR2 SQIVND (reference sequence). Here the CDR3 DNA reads TGTGCCAGTAGTAATAGACAGGGGGAAGTTTCCGAGCAGTACTTC. Its translation is CASSNRQGEVSEQYF.

V is TRBV9 and J is TRBJ2-5; 7 nucleotides align to TRBD2. The J call is uncertain, as TRBJ2-7 better fits the DNA end. Germline assignment: CDR1 SGDLS and CDR2 YYNGEE. This CDR3 has 16 residues. The CDR3 is CASSVEEASGPYEQYF. The DNA of the CDR3 is TGTGCCAGCAGCGTAGAGGAGGCTAGCGGCCCCTACGAGCAGTACTTC.

The chain carries TRBV21-1 and TRBJ2-3. TRBV21-1 is a documented pseudogene. The CDR3 spans 13 residues. CDR3 residues: CARSKGGTDTQYF. DNA for the CDR3: TGTGCCCGCAGCAAAGGGGGCACAGATACGCAGTATTTT.

The chain couples TRBV9 to TRBJ2-5, with 9 bases lining up with TRBD1. Germline CDR1 is SGDLS and CDR2 is YYNGEE. This CDR3 is 14 amino acids long. With 4 bases clipped from V and 5 bases from J, the junction kept 6 bases outside the gene matches. The DNA of the CDR3 is TGTGCCAGCAGCCTACAGGGGGCGCAGGAGACCCAGTACTTC. Its protein product is CASSLQGAQETQYF.